This T cell receptor beta chain was recorded in a study of PD-1 blockade in classical Hodgkin lymphoma. The time point denotes: newly diagnosed, previously untreated cHL patient sample. TCRdb's table, derived via immunoSEQ multiplex PCR, lists solely in-frame clones and lacks some. The repertoire consists of tens of thousands of clones, with over 85% occurring once and the leading ten covering under 5%. J gave up 3 bases and V 8 bases, and 6 bases lay outside the gene matches. The CDR3 is 14 residues long. Germline V gives CDR1 MNHNS, CDR2 SASEGT. The sample consisted of peripheral blood mononuclear cells (PBMCs). The sequence was collected from a human donor with classical Hodgkin lymphoma. The V and J genes are TRBV6-1 and TRBJ2-7, with 11 bases matching TRBD1. The CDR3 sequence is CASRIGTGGYEQYF. As DNA, the CDR3 is TGTGCCAGCCGGATCGGGACAGGGGGCTACGAGCAGTACTTC.